These 3 T cell receptor beta chains share one sample of origin, sequenced in a study of blood T cell repertoires in COVID-19. Using immunoSEQ multiplex PCR, the repertoire was profiled, and TCRdb retains in-frame clones only, with some absent. The sample includes roughly 100,000 clones, approximately 86% of them seen just once. The sample consisted of peripheral blood. The receptors were gathered from a man aged 50 to 59 with active or convalescent COVID-19.

This chain links TRBV5-1 with TRBJ2-7; 9 bases agree with TRBD1. This CDR3 has 16 residues. Trimming took 7 bases from V and 0 from J; bases not matched to a gene: 11. The germline gives CDR1 SGHRS, CDR2 YFSETQ. CDR3 sequence (DNA): TGCGCCAGCGGACCTCGCGGGACAGGGAGCTCCTACGAGCAGTACTTC. Protein: CASGPRGTGSSYEQYF.

The genes are TRBV6-2 or TRBV6-3 and TRBJ1-2, with TRBD1 matching 7 bases. Germline loops: CDR1 MNHEY, CDR2 SVGEGT. The CDR3 loop spans 14 amino acids. The junction had 2 bases not matched to a gene; V was cut back by 0 bases and J by 4 bases. The CDR3 loop is CASSYSTGIYGYTF. CDR3 in DNA: TGTGCCAGCAGTTACTCGACAGGGATCTATGGCTACACCTTC.

The V gene is TRBV28, the J gene TRBJ1-1; possibly TRBD1 for D (6 bases). This CDR3 has 15 residues. Looked up from germline, CDR1 is MDHEN and CDR2 is SYDVKM. Trimming removed 4 bases at V and 1 base at J, with 13 bases between. CDR3 protein: CASSSGGAGNTEAFF. The CDR3 DNA follows: TGTGCCAGCAGTTCGGGGGGCGCAGGGAACACTGAAGCTTTCTTT.